The 16 T cell receptor beta chains given below trace back to one sample, sequenced in a study of regulatory T cells in long-lasting Graves disease. Time point defined: persistent/refractory GD, antithyroid drugs over 5 years with positive TRAb. Preparation of the TCR library used RNA extracted from PBMCs. Sequencing libraries for TCR beta were prepared with iRepertoire HTBI primers and Arm-PCR of CDR3 regions. TCRdb itself ran the multiplex PCR reads through MiXCR, one entry per CDR3 protein. The sample shows 350,000 to 450,000 distinct CDR3 sequences, approximately 22% of them seen only once. The material sequenced was peripheral blood mononuclear cells (PBMCs), taken when the disease was refractory, from a patient treated with antithyroid drugs. The receptors originated from a female donor with Graves disease.

The DNA for the CDR3 is TGTGCCAGCAGCCCATCACTAGCGAGTTGGACAGATACGCAGTATTTT. Encoded protein: CASSPSLASWTDTQYF. This chain uses TRBV7-8 with TRBJ2-3; 7 positions agree with TRBD2. With V trimmed by 5 bases and J by 3 bases, 11 bases remained unmatched. CDR3 length equals 16 residues. The V gene's germline CDR1 is SGHVS and CDR2 FQNEAQ.

Here the CDR3 DNA reads TGCGCCAGCAGTGAGTCGACTAGCGGTGTCGGGGAGCTGTTTTTT. It encodes CASSESTSGVGELFF. The chain couples TRBV10-2 to TRBJ2-2; 9 nucleotides line up with TRBD2. V dropped 0 bases and J dropped 7; count of bases not matched to a gene: 3. CDR1 WSHSY and CDR2 SAAADI come from the germline V gene. CDR3 length: 15 amino acids.

This sequence joins TRBV5-1 and TRBJ2-7, with 9 bases that match TRBD2. The CDR3 is 13 residues long. From germline, CDR1 is SGHRS and CDR2 YFSETQ. Trimming at V came to 2 bases and at J to 6 bases, leaving 3 bases not matched to a gene. The CDR3 DNA reads TGCGCCAGCAGCTTATTTAGCGGGAGCGAGCAGTACTTC. Its translation is CASSLFSGSEQYF.

This clonotype was picked up many times. The rearrangement uses TRBV7-9 and TRBJ2-7, with 9 bases lining up with TRBD2. Germline lookup yields CDR1 SEHNR and CDR2 FQNEAQ (reference sequence). The trim removed 4 bases at V and 8 bases at J, leaving 9 bases unmatched. The CDR3 extends over 14 amino acids. The CDR3 region is CASSSQSGRTKQYF. In DNA form, the CDR3 reads TGTGCCAGCAGCTCGCAAAGCGGGAGGACAAAGCAGTACTTC.

The chain combines TRBV28 with TRBJ2-7; D unresolved. The CDR3 is made up of 15 amino acids. CDR1 is MDHEN and CDR2 is SYDVKM in the germline V gene. Trimming took off 5 bases at V and 2 bases at J, with 16 bases between the two ends. CDR3 DNA: TGTGCCAGCAGTCCCGGACCAGCTGAACCCTACGAGCAGTACTTC. It encodes CASSPGPAEPYEQYF.

This clonotype was found once. This may arise from a read error, as a much more abundant clone is one base away. The V gene is TRBV30, the J gene TRBJ1-2; D unclear. With 3 bases removed from V and 0 bases from J, the gap between germline ends came to 14 bases. The CDR3 length is 15 residues. Germline V gene lookup returns CDR1 GTSNPN and CDR2 SVGIG (reference sequence). The CDR3 bases are TGTGCCTGGAGAGTAAACAGCCTAGCTAACTATGGCTACACCTTC. Translated, it gives CAWRVNSLANYGYTF.

This clonotype showed up just once. V is TRBV18 and J is TRBJ2-2; TRBD1 matches 11 bases. The junction had 4 bases not matched to a gene; V was cut back by 0 bases and J by 7 bases. CDR3 length equals 16 residues. CDR1 is KGHSH and CDR2 is LQKENI in the germline V gene. The CDR3 DNA is TGTGCCAGCTCACCACCGGACAGGGGGCTCGTCGGGGAGCTGTTTTTT. Its protein product is CASSPPDRGLVGELFF.

This clonotype was seen a few times. The chain employs TRBV10-3 and TRBJ1-1; TRBD1 might be the D (6 bases). This CDR3 comprises 13 residues. Germline V gives CDR1 ENHRY, CDR2 SYGVKD. Between the trimmed V and J ends, which lost 7 bases and 5 bases, there was a span of 14 bases. CDR3 sequence reads: CAIMGAPGTEAFF. For the CDR3, the DNA is TGTGCCATCATGGGGGCTCCGGGAACTGAAGCTTTCTTT.

This clonotype showed up just a few times. The chain carries TRBV3-1 and TRBJ2-7; 9 nucleotides agree with TRBD2. V dropped 5 bases and J dropped 2; count of bases not matched to a gene: 7. The CDR3 has 15 amino acids. The germline CDR1 and CDR2 sequences are LGHDT and YNNKEL (reference sequence). This chain's CDR3 is CASSNTGTSTYEQYF. The CDR3 DNA is TGTGCCAGCAGCAATACCGGGACTAGCACCTACGAGCAGTACTTC.

In its sample, this clonotype was seen a few times. CDR3 in amino acids: CASSQETSGRALNEQYF. The DNA of the CDR3 is TGTGCCAGCAGCCAAGAAACTAGCGGGAGGGCCTTGAACGAGCAGTACTTC. The chain employs TRBV4-2 and TRBJ2-7, with TRBD2 matching over 13 bases. Trimming took 0 bases from V and 5 from J; bases not matched to a gene: 7. CDR1 LGHNA and CDR2 YNFKEQ come from the germline V gene. The CDR3 totals 17 residues.

This clonotype was counted ten times or more. This rearrangement joins TRBV12-3 or TRBV12-4 to TRBJ2-7; 10 nucleotides line up with TRBD2. Trimming removed 5 bases from V and 2 bases from J; junction bases left unmatched: 3. The CDR3 extends over 14 amino acids. The CDR3 loop is CASSAGTSAYEQYF. CDR3 sequence (DNA): TGTGCCAGCAGTGCCGGGACTAGCGCCTACGAGCAGTACTTC.

The chain carries TRBV13 and TRBJ1-2; TRBD1 matches 9 bases. The CDR3 consists of 18 residues. Germline CDR1 is PRHDT and CDR2 is FYEKMQ (reference sequence). V lost 5 bases to trimming and J lost 5 bases; unmatched junction nucleotides: 18. Here the CDR3 reads CASSGRVNRGLTGYGYTF. The CDR3 nucleotides read TGTGCCAGCAGCGGAAGGGTTAACAGGGGGCTGACGGGATATGGCTACACCTTC.

V is TRBV6-2 or TRBV6-3 and J is TRBJ2-1; TRBD2 aligns across 7 bases. The CDR3 runs to 13 residues. Germline V gene lookup returns CDR1 MNHEY and CDR2 SVGEGT. Germline trimming cut 6 bases from V and 6 bases from J; bases unmatched to any gene: 5. The CDR3: CASSDGTTNEQFF. The CDR3 bases are TGTGCCAGCAGCGACGGGACTACCAATGAGCAGTTCTTC.

This chain connects TRBV2 to TRBJ2-7; 10 nucleotides align to TRBD2. CDR1 SNHLY and CDR2 FYNNEI come from the germline V gene. V gave up 6 bases and J gave up 6 bases; unmatched junction bases: 8. This CDR3 region has 14 residues. The CDR3 sequence: CASSPPSGRGEQYF. CDR3 coding DNA: TGTGCCAGCAGCCCCCCAAGCGGGAGGGGCGAGCAGTACTTC.

This clonotype was detected many times. V usage is TRBV27 and J usage is TRBJ1-1; tentatively, D is TRBD1 (5 bases). CDR3 size: 15 residues. Looked up from germline, CDR1 is MNHEY and CDR2 is SMNVEV (reference sequence). Trimming cost V 0 bases and J 3 bases, with 11 bases left between them. In nucleotides, the CDR3 is TGTGCCAGCAGTTTATCGACCCTGGGGGACACTGAAGCTTTCTTT. Its translation is CASSLSTLGDTEAFF.

This clonotype was counted many times. The gene calls are TRBV12-5 and TRBJ2-5; TRBD2 matches 11 bases. The CDR3 extends over 15 amino acids. J gave up 1 base and V 6 bases, and 4 bases lay outside the gene matches. Germline V gene sequence: CDR1 LGHNT, CDR2 FRNRAP. CDR3 residues: CASGNGLAGQETQYF. The CDR3 DNA sequence: TGTGCTAGTGGAAATGGACTAGCGGGCCAAGAGACCCAGTACTTC.